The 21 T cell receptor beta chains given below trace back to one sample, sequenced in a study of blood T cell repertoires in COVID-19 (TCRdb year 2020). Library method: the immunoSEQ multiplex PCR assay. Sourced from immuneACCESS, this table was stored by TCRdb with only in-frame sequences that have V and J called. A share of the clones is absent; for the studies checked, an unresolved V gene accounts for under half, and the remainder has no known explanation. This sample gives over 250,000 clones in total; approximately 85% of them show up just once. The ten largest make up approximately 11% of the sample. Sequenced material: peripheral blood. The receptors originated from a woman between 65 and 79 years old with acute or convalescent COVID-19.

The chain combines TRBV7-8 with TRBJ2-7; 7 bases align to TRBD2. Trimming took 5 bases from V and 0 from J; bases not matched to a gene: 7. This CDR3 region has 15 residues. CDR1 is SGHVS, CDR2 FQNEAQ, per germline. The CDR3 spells CASSVGGTVSYEQYF. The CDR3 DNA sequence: TGTGCCAGCAGCGTCGGGGGGACCGTCTCCTACGAGCAGTACTTC.

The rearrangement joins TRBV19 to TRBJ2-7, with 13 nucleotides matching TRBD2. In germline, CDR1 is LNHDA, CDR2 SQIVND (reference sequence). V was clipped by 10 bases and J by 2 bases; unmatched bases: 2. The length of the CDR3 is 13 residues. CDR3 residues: CAKGTSGTYEQYF. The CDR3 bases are TGTGCCAAAGGGACTAGCGGGACCTACGAGCAGTACTTC.

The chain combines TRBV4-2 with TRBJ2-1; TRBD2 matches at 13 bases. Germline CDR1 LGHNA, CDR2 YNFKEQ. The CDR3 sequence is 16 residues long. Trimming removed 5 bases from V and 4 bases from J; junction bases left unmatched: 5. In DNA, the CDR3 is TGTGCCAGCAGCACCAGGACTAGCGGGGGTTACAATGAGCAGTTCTTC. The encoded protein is CASSTRTSGGYNEQFF.

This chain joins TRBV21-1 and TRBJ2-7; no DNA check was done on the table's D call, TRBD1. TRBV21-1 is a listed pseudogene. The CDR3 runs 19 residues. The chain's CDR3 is CASSKGDRGLGRSSYEQYF. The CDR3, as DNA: TGTGCCAGCAGCAAAGGTGACAGGGGGCTGGGTCGTAGCTCCTACGAGCAGTACTTC.

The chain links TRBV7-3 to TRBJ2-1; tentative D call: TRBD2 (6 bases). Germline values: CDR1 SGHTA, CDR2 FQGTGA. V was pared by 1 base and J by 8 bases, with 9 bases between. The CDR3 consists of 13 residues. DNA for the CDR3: TGTGCCAGCAGCTTAAGGAGGGACCATGAGCAGTTCTTC. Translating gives CASSLRRDHEQFF.

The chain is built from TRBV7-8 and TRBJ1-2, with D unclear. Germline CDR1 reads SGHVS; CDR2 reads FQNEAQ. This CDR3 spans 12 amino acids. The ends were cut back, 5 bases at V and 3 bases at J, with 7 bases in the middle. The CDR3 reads CASSNRDYGYTF. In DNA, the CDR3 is TGTGCCAGCAGCAACCGGGACTATGGCTACACCTTC. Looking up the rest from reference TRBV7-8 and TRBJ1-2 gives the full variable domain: GAGVSQSPRYKVAKRGQDVALRCDPISGHVSLFWYQQALGQGPEFLTYFQNEAQLDKSGLPSDRFFAERPEGSVSTLKIQRTQQEDSAVYLCASSNRDYGYTFGSGTRLTVV.

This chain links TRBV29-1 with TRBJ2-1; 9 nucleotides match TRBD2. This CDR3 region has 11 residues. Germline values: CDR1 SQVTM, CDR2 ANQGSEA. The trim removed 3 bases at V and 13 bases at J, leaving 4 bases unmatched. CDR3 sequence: CSVDKRGVQFF. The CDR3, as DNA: TGCAGCGTTGATAAGCGGGGGGTACAGTTCTTC.

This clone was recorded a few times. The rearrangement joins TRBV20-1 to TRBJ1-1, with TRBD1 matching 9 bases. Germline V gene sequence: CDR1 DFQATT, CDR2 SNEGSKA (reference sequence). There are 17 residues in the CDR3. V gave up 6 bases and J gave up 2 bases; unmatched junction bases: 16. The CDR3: CSASRAGTGSFNTEAFF. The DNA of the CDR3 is TGCAGTGCCAGTCGCGCCGGGACAGGGAGTTTTAACACTGAAGCTTTCTTT.

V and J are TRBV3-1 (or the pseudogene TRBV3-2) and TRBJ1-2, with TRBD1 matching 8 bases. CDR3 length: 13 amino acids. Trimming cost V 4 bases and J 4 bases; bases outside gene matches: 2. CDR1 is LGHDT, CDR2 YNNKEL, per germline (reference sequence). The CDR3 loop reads CASSRGQGYGYTF. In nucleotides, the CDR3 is TGTGCCAGCAGCCGAGGACAGGGCTATGGCTACACCTTC.

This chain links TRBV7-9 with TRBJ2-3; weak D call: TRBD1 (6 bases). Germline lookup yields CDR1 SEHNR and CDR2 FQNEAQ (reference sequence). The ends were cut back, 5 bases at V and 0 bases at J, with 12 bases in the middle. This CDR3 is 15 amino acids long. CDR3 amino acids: CASSRSTGSTDTQYF. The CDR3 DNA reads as TGTGCCAGCAGCCGTTCGACAGGTAGCACAGATACGCAGTATTTT.

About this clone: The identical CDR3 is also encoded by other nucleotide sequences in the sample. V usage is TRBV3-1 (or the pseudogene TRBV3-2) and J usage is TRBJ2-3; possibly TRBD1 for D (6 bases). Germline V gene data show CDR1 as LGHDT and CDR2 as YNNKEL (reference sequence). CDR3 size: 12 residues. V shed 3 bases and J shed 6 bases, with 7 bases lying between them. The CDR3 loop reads CASSQGADTQYF. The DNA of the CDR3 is TGTGCCAGCAGCCAGGGGGCCGATACGCAGTATTTT.

DNA of the CDR3: TGTGCCAGCAGTCCTGTTGGCGCGGGCGAGCAGTACTTC. Translating it yields CASSPVGAGEQYF. V usage is TRBV6-5 and J usage is TRBJ2-7; tentatively, D is TRBD2 (5 bases). The germline CDR1 and CDR2 sequences are MNHEY and SVGAGI. V gave up 5 bases and J gave up 6 bases, with 14 bases separating them. This CDR3 contains 13 residues.

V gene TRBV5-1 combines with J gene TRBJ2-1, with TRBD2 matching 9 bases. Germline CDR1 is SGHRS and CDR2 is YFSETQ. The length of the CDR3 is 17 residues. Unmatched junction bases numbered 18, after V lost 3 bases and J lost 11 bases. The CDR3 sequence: CASSSGGSGGQHSQQFF. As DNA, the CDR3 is TGCGCCAGCAGCTCCGGCGGTAGCGGGGGCCAACATAGTCAGCAGTTCTTC.

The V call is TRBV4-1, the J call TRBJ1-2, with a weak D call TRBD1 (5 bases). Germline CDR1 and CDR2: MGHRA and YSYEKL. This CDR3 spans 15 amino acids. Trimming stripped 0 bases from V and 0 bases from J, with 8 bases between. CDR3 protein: CASSQESTANYGYTF. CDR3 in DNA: TGCGCCAGCAGCCAAGAGTCGACAGCTAACTATGGCTACACCTTC.

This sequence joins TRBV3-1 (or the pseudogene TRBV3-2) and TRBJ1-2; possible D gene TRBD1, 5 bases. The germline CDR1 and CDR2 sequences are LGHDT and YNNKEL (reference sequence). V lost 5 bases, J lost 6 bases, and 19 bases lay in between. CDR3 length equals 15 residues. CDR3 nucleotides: TGTGCCAGCAGCTCCGGCTGGATCCAGGGTGATGGCTACACCTTC. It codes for CASSSGWIQGDGYTF.

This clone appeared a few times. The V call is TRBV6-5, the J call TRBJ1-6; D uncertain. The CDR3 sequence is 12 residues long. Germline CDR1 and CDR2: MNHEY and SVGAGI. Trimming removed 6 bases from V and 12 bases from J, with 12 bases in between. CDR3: CASSPSVRPLHF. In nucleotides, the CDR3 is TGTGCCAGCAGCCCCAGTGTAAGACCCCTCCACTTT.

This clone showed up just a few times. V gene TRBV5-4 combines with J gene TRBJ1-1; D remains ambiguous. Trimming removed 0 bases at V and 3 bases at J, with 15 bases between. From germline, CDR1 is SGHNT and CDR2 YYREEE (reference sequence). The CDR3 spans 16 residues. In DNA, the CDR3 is TGTGCCAGCAGCTTGGGACGGCGGGGAACGGACACTGAAGCTTTCTTT. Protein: CASSLGRRGTDTEAFF.

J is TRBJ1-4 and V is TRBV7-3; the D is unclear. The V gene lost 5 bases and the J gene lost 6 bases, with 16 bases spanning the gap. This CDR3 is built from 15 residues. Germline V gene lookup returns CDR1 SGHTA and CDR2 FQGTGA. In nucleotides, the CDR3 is TGTGCCAGCAGCCCAACCAGGCAGTCATATGAAAAACTGTTTTTT. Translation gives CASSPTRQSYEKLFF.

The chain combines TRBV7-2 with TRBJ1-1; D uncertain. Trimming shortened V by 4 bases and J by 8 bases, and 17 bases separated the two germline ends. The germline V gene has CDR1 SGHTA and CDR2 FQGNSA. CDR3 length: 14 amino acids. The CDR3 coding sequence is TGTGCCAGCAGCTCCCGAAGCGGTAGCGGCGAAGCTTTCTTT. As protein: CASSSRSGSGEAFF. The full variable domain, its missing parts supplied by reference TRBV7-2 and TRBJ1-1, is GAGVSQSPSNKVTEKGKDVELRCDPISGHTALYWYRQSLGQGLEFLIYFQGNSAPDKSGLPSDRFSAERTGGSVSTLTIQRTQQEDSAVYLCASSSRSGSGEAFFGQGTRLTVV.

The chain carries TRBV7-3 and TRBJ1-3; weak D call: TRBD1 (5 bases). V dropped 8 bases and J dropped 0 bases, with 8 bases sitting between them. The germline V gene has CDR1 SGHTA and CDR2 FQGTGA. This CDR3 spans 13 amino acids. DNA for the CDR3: TGTGCCAGCGGGGGAGGCTCTGGAAACACCATATATTTT. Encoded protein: CASGGGSGNTIYF. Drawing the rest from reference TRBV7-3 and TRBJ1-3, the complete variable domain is GAGVSQTPSNKVTEKGKYVELRCDPISGHTALYWYRQSLGQGPEFLIYFQGTGAADDSGLPNDRFFAVRPEGSVSTLKIQRTERGDSAVYLCASGGGSGNTIYFGEGSWLTVV.

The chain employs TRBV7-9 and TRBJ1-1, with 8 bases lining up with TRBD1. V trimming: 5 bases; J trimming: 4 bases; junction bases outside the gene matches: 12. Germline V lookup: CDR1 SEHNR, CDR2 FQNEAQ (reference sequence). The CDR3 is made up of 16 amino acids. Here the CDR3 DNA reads TGTGCCAGCAGCCCGACCCTGCAGGGGGCGCGCACTGAAGCTTTCTTT. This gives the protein CASSPTLQGARTEAFF.